Presented here are 18 T cell receptor beta chains from one specimen sequenced in a study of blood T cell repertoires in COVID-19 (dated by TCRdb to the early 2020s). The library relied on the immunoSEQ multiplex PCR assay. TCRdb obtained this table from immuneACCESS and retained in-frame rearrangements with V and J assigned. These tables miss some clones; where compared with another copy, unresolved V genes account for less than half of the shortfall, and the remainder is unexplained. Within this sample are some 120,000 clones, with around 74% of them counted one time only. Around 6% of the sample is taken by the ten largest. Sequencing was done on a sample of peripheral blood. The source of these receptors is a man aged 55-75 years with acute or convalescent COVID-19.

The chain employs TRBV6-6 and TRBJ1-2, with no clear D. Germline V CDR1 and CDR2: MNHNY, SVGAGI (reference sequence). The CDR3 is made up of 11 amino acids. V lost 10 bases, J lost 13 bases, and 19 bases lay in between. The CDR3 here is CATLISTIFTF. CDR3 bases: TGTGCCACCCTCATTTCTACGATTTTCACCTTC.

V gene TRBV7-9 combines with J gene TRBJ2-1; TRBD2 matches 8 bases. From germline, CDR1 is SEHNR and CDR2 FQNEAQ (reference sequence). The CDR3 spans 11 residues. V lost 11 bases, J lost 10 bases, and 7 bases stayed unmatched. The CDR3, as DNA: TGTGCCCTAGCAGCTAGCGGGGAGCAGTTCTTC. This translates into CALAASGEQFF. Using reference TRBV7-9 and TRBJ2-1 for the parts outside the CDR3, the full variable domain is DTGVSQNPRHKITKRGQNVTFRCDPISEHNRLYWYRQTLGQGPEFLTYFQNEAQLEKSRLLSDRFSAERPKGSFSTLEIQRTEQGDSAMYLCALAASGEQFFGPGTRLTVL.

The chain links TRBV9 to TRBJ2-7; the match to TRBD1 covers 9 bases. The germline V gene encodes CDR1 SGDLS and CDR2 YYNGEE. Trimming cost V 0 bases and J 0 bases; bases outside gene matches: 10. This CDR3 region has 18 residues. The CDR3: CASSVVLWDREGSYEQYF. CDR3 sequence (DNA): TGTGCCAGCAGCGTAGTATTATGGGACAGGGAGGGCTCCTACGAGCAGTACTTC.

The rearrangement joins TRBV19 to TRBJ1-5, with D perhaps TRBD1 (6 bases). Trimming removed 0 bases from V and 5 bases from J, with 20 bases in between. Germline V gene lookup returns CDR1 LNHDA and CDR2 SQIVND (reference sequence). This CDR3 has 18 residues. The CDR3 DNA reads TGTGCCAGTAGTATAGATGTAGGACAGCGTCCTAATGATCAGCCCCAGCATTTT. Encoded protein: CASSIDVGQRPNDQPQHF.

The genes are TRBV10-1 and TRBJ2-2, with D hard to call. There are 15 residues in the CDR3. The V end was cut by 3 bases, the J end by 4 bases, with 12 bases between. CDR1 and CDR2 from the germline V gene are WNHNN and SYGVQD (reference sequence). The CDR3 region is CASSESRPGTGELFF. The CDR3 bases are TGCGCCAGCAGTGAATCCCGGCCAGGCACCGGGGAGCTGTTTTTT.

This chain joins TRBV30 and TRBJ1-1; D call uncertain. There are 15 residues in the CDR3. Germline V gene sequence: CDR1 GTSNPN, CDR2 SVGIG (reference sequence). V lost 1 base to trimming and J lost 4 bases, with 16 bases between them. CDR3 in amino acids: CAWSAIRRGFTEAFF. CDR3 bases: TGTGCCTGGAGTGCCATAAGACGGGGATTCACTGAAGCTTTCTTT.

V usage is TRBV25-1 and J usage is TRBJ1-2, with 8 nucleotides matching TRBD1. The germline V gene encodes CDR1 MGHDK and CDR2 SYGVNS. This CDR3 is 16 amino acids long. V lost 6 bases to trimming and J lost 4 bases; unmatched junction nucleotides: 13. The CDR3 here is CASSPTGQGIVYGYTF. The CDR3 region has the DNA TGTGCCAGCAGCCCCACCGGACAGGGAATCGTCTATGGCTACACCTTC.

V usage is TRBV4-1 and J usage is TRBJ2-1, with 7 positions matching TRBD1. V was pared by 4 bases and J by 6 bases, with 12 bases of the junction left unmatched. The CDR3 totals 16 residues. Germline loops: CDR1 MGHRA, CDR2 YSYEKL. Written as DNA, the CDR3 is TGCGCCAGCAGCCTCCTCTTCCGACAGGGCCGCAATGAGCAGTTCTTC. Translation: CASSLLFRQGRNEQFF.

This chain links TRBV5-6 with TRBJ1-1, with D possibly TRBD1 on 5 matching bases. This CDR3 is 13 amino acids long. Trimming took off 5 bases at V and 1 base at J, with 9 bases between the two ends. Germline assignment: CDR1 SGHDT and CDR2 YYEEEE. For the CDR3, the DNA is TGTGCCAGCAGACAGGAGCAGAACACTGAAGCTTTCTTT. Encoded protein: CASRQEQNTEAFF.

This clone was detected once. This chain uses TRBV14 with TRBJ2-2; TRBD1 matches at 9 bases. CDR3 size: 17 residues. The V gene's germline CDR1 is SGHDN and CDR2 FVKESK. V was clipped by 3 bases and J by 1 base; unmatched bases: 6. For the CDR3, the DNA is TGTGCCAGCAGCCAGCGGACAGGGGCCCAGAACACCGGGGAGCTGTTTTTT. Translating gives CASSQRTGAQNTGELFF.

This rearrangement joins TRBV19 to TRBJ2-2; TRBD2 matches at 11 bases. The CDR3 contains 15 residues. V trimming: 10 bases; J trimming: 4 bases; junction bases outside the gene matches: 8. Germline V gene data show CDR1 as LNHDA and CDR2 as SQIVND (reference sequence). CDR3: CATSGTSGFTGELFF. The DNA for the CDR3 is TGTGCCACCTCCGGGACTAGCGGATTCACCGGGGAGCTGTTTTTT. Complete variable domain (other parts from reference TRBV19 and TRBJ2-2): DGGITQSPKYLFRKEGQNVTLSCEQNLNHDAMYWYRQDPGQGLRLIYYSQIVNDFQKGDIAEGYSVSREKKESFPLTVTSAQKNPTAFYLCATSGTSGFTGELFFGEGSRLTVL.

V gene TRBV19 combines with J gene TRBJ2-7, with D possibly matching TRBD2 (7 bases). Germline loops: CDR1 LNHDA, CDR2 SQIVND (reference sequence). Trimming removed 4 bases at V and 5 bases at J, with 18 bases between. This CDR3 region has 15 residues. CDR3 bases: TGTGCCAGTAGTACCCTCCACGGGGGGCTGGACGAGCAGTACTTC. Its protein product is CASSTLHGGLDEQYF.

The chain uses TRBV5-1 and TRBJ1-4; tentatively, D is TRBD1 (6 bases). V dropped 3 bases and J dropped 2 bases, with 11 bases sitting between them. The CDR3 totals 15 residues. Germline CDR1 and CDR2: SGHRS and YFSETQ. The CDR3 DNA reads TGCGCCAGCAGCTCGAGGGGGTCGACTAATGAAAAACTGTTTTTT. Amino acids: CASSSRGSTNEKLFF.

The genes are TRBV10-2 and TRBJ1-2; D remains ambiguous. V shed 2 bases and J shed 2 bases, with 9 bases lying between them. Germline V gene lookup returns CDR1 WSHSY and CDR2 SAAADI. CDR3 length equals 14 residues. The CDR3 DNA follows: TGCGCCAGCAGTGAGCCGCGGCACAACTATGGCTACACCTTC. This codes for CASSEPRHNYGYTF.

This clone has only a few counts. This rearrangement joins TRBV9 to TRBJ2-7, with TRBD2 as a possible D gene (7 bases). V was shortened by 0 bases and J by 6 bases, with 31 bases between the two germline ends. Germline-derived CDR1 and CDR2 are SGDLS and YYNGEE. This CDR3 contains 20 residues. CDR3 protein: CASSVGILGGAGYGVSEQYF. DNA for the CDR3: TGTGCCAGCAGCGTAGGGATTCTTGGGGGGGCCGGATACGGGGTATCCGAGCAGTACTTC.

The chain combines TRBV19 with TRBJ1-5; unclear D gene. CDR3 length: 15 amino acids. CDR1 is LNHDA and CDR2 is SQIVND in the germline V gene (reference sequence). V lost 5 bases and J 0 bases, leaving 11 bases between the germline ends. CDR3 nucleotide sequence: TGTGCCAGTAGTCCCCCAGAATATAGCAATCAGCCCCAGCATTTT. This gives the protein CASSPPEYSNQPQHF.

This clone appeared a few times. The gene calls are TRBV7-6 and TRBJ2-2; unclear D gene. Germline V lookup: CDR1 SGHVS, CDR2 FNYEAQ. V lost 6 bases to trimming and J lost 5 bases, with 13 bases between them. The length of the CDR3 is 14 residues. CDR3 in amino acids: CASRVRPDTGELFF. The CDR3 DNA reads TGTGCCAGCAGGGTGCGGCCTGATACCGGGGAGCTGTTTTTT.

The CDR3 here is CALNRDRGSGSPLHF. The CDR3 bases are TGTGCCTTGAATCGGGACAGGGGTTCGGGATCACCCCTCCACTTT. The chain couples TRBV30 to TRBJ1-6, with TRBD1 identical over 10 bases. V dropped 7 bases and J dropped 10; count of bases not matched to a gene: 13. Looked up from germline, CDR1 is GTSNPN and CDR2 is SVGIG (reference sequence). The CDR3 length is 15 residues. The whole variable domain, filled in from reference TRBV30 and TRBJ1-6, reads SQTIHQWPATLVQPVGSPLSLECTVEGTSNPNLYWYRQAAGRGLQLLFYSVGIGQISSEVPQNLSASRPQDRQFILSSKKLLLSDSGFYLCALNRDRGSGSPLHFGNGTRLTVT.